The sequence of this T cell receptor (beta chain) was determined in a study of spatial heterogeneity in lung cancer. On the study more broadly: Raw reads contained each unique TCR and UMI combination more than ten times on average. Notes on the study in general: The number of expanded tumor alpha and beta chains correlated with mutation number.

This clonotype was detected ten times or more. The antigen is unknown. Germline loops: CDR1 SGHAT, CDR2 FQDESV (reference sequence). The CDR3 has 12 amino acids. V was pared by 3 bases and J by 2 bases, with 5 bases between. Time point noted: sample taken at primary tumor resection. TCRdb independently ran MiXCR on the 5' RACE reads; one entry per CDR3 protein. The profile shows some 97,000 distinct CDR3 sequences, 4.4% of them singletons. The receptor's source is a male donor with early-stage non-small cell lung cancer. This sequence joins TRBV11-1 and TRBJ2-7; D is unclear. The material sequenced was lung tumor tissue, taken at surgery. DNA for the CDR3: TGTGCCAGCAGCTTCGCTCCCTACGAGCAGTACTTC. It specifies CASSFAPYEQYF.